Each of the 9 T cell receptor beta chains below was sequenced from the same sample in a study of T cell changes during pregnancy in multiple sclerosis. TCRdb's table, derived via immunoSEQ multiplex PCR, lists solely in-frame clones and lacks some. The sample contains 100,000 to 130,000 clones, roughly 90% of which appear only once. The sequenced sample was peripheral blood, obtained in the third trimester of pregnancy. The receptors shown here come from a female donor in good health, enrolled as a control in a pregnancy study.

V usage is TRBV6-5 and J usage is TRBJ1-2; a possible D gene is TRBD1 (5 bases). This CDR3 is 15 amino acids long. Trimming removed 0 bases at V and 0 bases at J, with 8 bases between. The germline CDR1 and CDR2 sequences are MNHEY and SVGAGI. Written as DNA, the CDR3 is TGTGCCAGCAGTTACTCAAGGGGTGCTAACTATGGCTACACCTTC. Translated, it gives CASSYSRGANYGYTF.

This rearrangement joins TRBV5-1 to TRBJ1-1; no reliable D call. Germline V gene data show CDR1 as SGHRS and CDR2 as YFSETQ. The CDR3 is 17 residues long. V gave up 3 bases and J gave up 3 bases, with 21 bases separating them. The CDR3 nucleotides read TGCGCCAGCAGCTATGTACCCCGGGGAGGGCAAGACACTGAAGCTTTCTTT. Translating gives CASSYVPRGGQDTEAFF. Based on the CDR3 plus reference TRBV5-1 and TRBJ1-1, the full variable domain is KAGVTQTPRYLIKTRGQQVTLSCSPISGHRSVSWYQQTPGQGLQFLFEYFSETQRNKGNFPGRFSGRQFSNSRSEMNVSTLELGDSALYLCASSYVPRGGQDTEAFFGQGTRLTVV.

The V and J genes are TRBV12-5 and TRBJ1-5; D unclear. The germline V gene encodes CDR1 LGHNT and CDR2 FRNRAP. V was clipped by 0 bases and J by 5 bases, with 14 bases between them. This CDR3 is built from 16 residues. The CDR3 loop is CASGLVLPTGDQPQHF. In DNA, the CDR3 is TGTGCTAGTGGTTTGGTACTCCCGACCGGGGATCAGCCCCAGCATTTT.

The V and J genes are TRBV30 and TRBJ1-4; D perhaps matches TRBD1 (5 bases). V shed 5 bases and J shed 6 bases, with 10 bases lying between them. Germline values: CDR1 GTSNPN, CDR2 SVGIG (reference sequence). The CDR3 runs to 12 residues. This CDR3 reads CAWGGLDEKLFF. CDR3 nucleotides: TGTGCCTGGGGGGGACTAGATGAAAAACTGTTTTTT.

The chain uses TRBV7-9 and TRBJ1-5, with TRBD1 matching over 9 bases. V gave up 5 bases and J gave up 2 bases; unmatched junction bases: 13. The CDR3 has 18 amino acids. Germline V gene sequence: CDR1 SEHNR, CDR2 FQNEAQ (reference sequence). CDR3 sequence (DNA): TGTGCCAGCAGCCGGACAGGGGCCGATTCAGGCGGCAATCAGCCCCAGCATTTT. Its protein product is CASSRTGADSGGNQPQHF.

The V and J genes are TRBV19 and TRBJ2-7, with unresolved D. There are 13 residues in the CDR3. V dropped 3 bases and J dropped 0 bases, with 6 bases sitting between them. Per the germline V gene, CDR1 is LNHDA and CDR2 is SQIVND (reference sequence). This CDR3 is CASSIRISYEQYF. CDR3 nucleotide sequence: TGTGCCAGTAGTATCAGGATCTCCTACGAGCAGTACTTC.

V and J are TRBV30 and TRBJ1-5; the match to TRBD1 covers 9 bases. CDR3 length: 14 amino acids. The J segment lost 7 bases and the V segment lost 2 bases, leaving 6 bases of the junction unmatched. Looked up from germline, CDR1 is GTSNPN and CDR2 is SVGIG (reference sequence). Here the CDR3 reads CAWSSTGGRQPQHF. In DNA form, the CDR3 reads TGTGCCTGGAGTTCTACAGGGGGCCGCCAGCCCCAGCATTTT.

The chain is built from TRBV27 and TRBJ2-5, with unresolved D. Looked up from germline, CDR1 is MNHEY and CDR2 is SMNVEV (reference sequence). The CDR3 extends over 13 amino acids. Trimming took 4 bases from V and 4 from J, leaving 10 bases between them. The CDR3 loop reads CASSYSRLETQYF. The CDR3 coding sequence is TGTGCCAGCAGTTACTCTAGGCTAGAGACCCAGTACTTC.

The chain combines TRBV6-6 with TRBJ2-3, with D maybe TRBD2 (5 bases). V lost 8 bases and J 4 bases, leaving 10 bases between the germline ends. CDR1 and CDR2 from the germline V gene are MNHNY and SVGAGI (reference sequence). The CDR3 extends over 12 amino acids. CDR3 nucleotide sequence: TGTGCCAGCTACGGAGGATCAGATACGCAGTATTTT. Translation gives CASYGGSDTQYF.